A single sample gave rise to the 24 T cell receptor beta chains below, sequenced in a study of cytomegalovirus exposure and HLA in healthy donors. Primers: 60 Vbeta forward and 13 Jbeta reverse. The data were produced by immunoSEQ multiplex PCR, yet TCRdb's version contains in-frame clones alone and is incomplete. The table has 110,000 or so clones, roughly 15% seen once; the top ten hold more than 0.65%. Source material: PBMCs. These receptors all come from a female donor in good health and CMV-seronegative.

The J gene is TRBJ2-3, the V gene TRBV7-9; 9 nucleotides align to TRBD2. V gave up 4 bases and J gave up 3 bases; unmatched junction bases: 5. This CDR3 spans 15 amino acids. CDR1 and CDR2 from the germline V gene are SEHNR and FQNEAQ (reference sequence). CDR3 protein: CASSSSGGTTDTQYF. In nucleotides, the CDR3 is TGTGCCAGCAGCTCCAGCGGGGGGACGACAGATACGCAGTATTTT. Combining the CDR3 with reference TRBV7-9 and TRBJ2-3 gives the whole variable domain DTGVSQNPRHKITKRGQNVTFRCDPISEHNRLYWYRQTLGQGPEFLTYFQNEAQLEKSRLLSDRFSAERPKGSFSTLEIQRTEQGDSAMYLCASSSSGGTTDTQYFGPGTRLTVL.

The V and J genes are TRBV6-1 and TRBJ2-2; D may be TRBD2 (7 bases). Germline CDR1 and CDR2: MNHNS and SASEGT. V lost 8 bases and J 5 bases, leaving 15 bases between the germline ends. The CDR3 length is 14 residues. CDR3 DNA sequence: TGTGCCAGCGGGGGGGCGGGGCGGACCGGGGAGCTGTTTTTT. This gives the protein CASGGAGRTGELFF.

This clone was observed a handful of times. Other DNA sequences in the same sample also yield this CDR3. The V and J genes are TRBV4-3 and TRBJ2-3; D possibly corresponds to TRBD2 (6 bases). The CDR3 runs to 16 residues. V dropped 0 bases and J dropped 2 bases, with 12 bases sitting between them. The germline gives CDR1 LGHNA, CDR2 YSLEER. The CDR3, as DNA: TGCGCCAGCAGCCAAGAGTTGGGGGGTTACACAGATACGCAGTATTTT. Translated, it gives CASSQELGGYTDTQYF.

V is TRBV25-1 and J is TRBJ1-1, with 9 bases aligning to TRBD1. The germline V gene encodes CDR1 MGHDK and CDR2 SYGVNS. The V segment lost 3 bases and the J segment 3 bases; nucleotides outside the gene matches: 5. The CDR3 has 15 amino acids. The CDR3 DNA reads as TGTGCCAGCAGTGACAACAGGGGGCCGGACACTGAAGCTTTCTTT. It yields the protein CASSDNRGPDTEAFF.

The chain uses TRBV5-6 and TRBJ2-1; D gene unclear. Germline-derived CDR1 and CDR2 are SGHDT and YYEEEE. The CDR3 contains 12 residues. The V and J ends lost 4 bases and 8 bases respectively, with 10 bases between them. Written as DNA, the CDR3 is TGTGCCAGCAGCCCGGGTAGATATGAGCAGTTCTTC. Amino acid sequence: CASSPGRYEQFF.

This clone has more than one count but fewer than ten. J is TRBJ1-5 and V is TRBV27; tentative D call: TRBD1 (6 bases). The CDR3 totals 13 residues. Trimming cost V 4 bases and J 7 bases, with 11 bases left between them. Germline assignment: CDR1 MNHEY and CDR2 SMNVEV (reference sequence). CDR3 sequence: CASSSTGRQPQHF. As DNA, the CDR3 is TGTGCCAGCAGTTCGACAGGACGCCAGCCCCAGCATTTT.

V and J are TRBV5-6 and TRBJ1-3, with 7 bases lining up with TRBD1. Germline trimming cut 4 bases from V and 4 bases from J; bases unmatched to any gene: 11. Germline values: CDR1 SGHDT, CDR2 YYEEEE. The CDR3 contains 16 residues. CDR3 sequence reads: CASSLELQGTGNTIYF. DNA of the CDR3: TGTGCCAGCAGCCTAGAGCTACAGGGGACCGGAAACACCATATATTTT.

This chain uses TRBV15 with TRBJ1-1, with 8 nucleotides matching TRBD1. V lost 0 bases, J lost 1 base, and 7 bases stayed unmatched. This CDR3 has 17 residues. Germline V gene sequence: CDR1 LNHNV, CDR2 YYDKDF (reference sequence). The DNA for the CDR3 is TGTGCCACCAGCAGAGACTACAGGGGGGGGTCGAACACTGAAGCTTTCTTT. Translating gives CATSRDYRGGSNTEAFF.

This clone was observed a handful of times. The chain combines TRBV18 with TRBJ2-3; unclear D gene. Trimming removed 1 base at V and 0 bases at J, with 14 bases between. This CDR3 has 17 amino acids. Germline V gene sequence: CDR1 KGHSH, CDR2 LQKENI. CDR3 in DNA: TGTGCCAGCTCACCACTTAGGCTTGCGGTGAGCACAGATACGCAGTATTTT. It is translated as CASSPLRLAVSTDTQYF. The entire variable domain, with the rest obtained from reference TRBV18 and TRBJ2-3, is as follows: NAGVMQNPRHLVRRRGQEARLRCSPMKGHSHVYWYRQLPEEGLKFMVYLQKENIIDESGMPKERFSAEFPKEGPSILRIQQVVRGDSAAYFCASSPLRLAVSTDTQYFGPGTRLTVL.

This clone has more than one count but fewer than ten. The chain couples TRBV10-3 to TRBJ2-2; the D gene is possibly TRBD2 (5 bases). Germline values: CDR1 ENHRY, CDR2 SYGVKD. V was pared by 10 bases and J by 1 base, with 16 bases between. This CDR3 spans 15 amino acids. CDR3 residues: CATRFGGRNTGELFF. The CDR3 DNA sequence: TGTGCCACCCGATTTGGAGGCAGGAACACCGGGGAGCTGTTTTTT.

In this sample, this clone turned up once. The chain couples TRBV4-1 to TRBJ2-5; D perhaps matches TRBD2 (6 bases). This CDR3 has 14 residues. V was clipped by 3 bases and J by 4 bases, with 12 bases between them. Germline assignment: CDR1 MGHRA and CDR2 YSYEKL. CDR3 nucleotides: TGCGCCAGCAGCCACCCCCAGGGAGGAGAGACCCAGTACTTC. Residues: CASSHPQGGETQYF.

The rearrangement joins TRBV21-1 to TRBJ2-2; TRBD2, the table's D call, was not compared with the DNA. TRBV21-1 is a known pseudogene. The CDR3 runs to 20 residues. Written as DNA, the CDR3 is TGTGCCACCCGTGGTTCAGCAGGTGTCGGGAGACAGTTGAACACCGGGGAGCTGTTTTTT. Its protein is CATRGSAGVGRQLNTGELFF.

The chain links TRBV29-1 to TRBJ1-1, with D tentatively TRBD1 (5 bases). Trimming stripped 2 bases from V and 6 bases from J, with 10 bases between. The CDR3 has 12 amino acids. Germline CDR1 SQVTM, CDR2 ANQGSEA. DNA for the CDR3: TGCAGCGTTGAAAAGGGGTTGGCTGAAGCTTTCTTT. Encoded protein: CSVEKGLAEAFF.

This chain connects TRBV9 to TRBJ2-3; the match to TRBD2 covers 12 bases. J was trimmed by 4 bases and V by 3 bases; bases with no gene match: 9. The CDR3 has 17 residues. Per germline, CDR1 SGDLS and CDR2 YYNGEE. CDR3 region: CASSGRRLAGVPDTQYF. In DNA, the CDR3 is TGTGCCAGCAGCGGGAGGAGACTAGCGGGAGTTCCAGATACGCAGTATTTT.

This clone occurred a few times. This chain connects TRBV18 to TRBJ2-7, with TRBD1 identical over 7 bases. This CDR3 has 15 amino acids. The V gene end was trimmed by 6 bases and the J gene end by 0 bases; junction bases not matched to a gene: 8. The germline V gene has CDR1 KGHSH and CDR2 LQKENI. The CDR3: CASSQGVGHSYEQYF. The DNA for the CDR3 is TGTGCCAGCTCCCAGGGGGTAGGGCACTCCTACGAGCAGTACTTC.

This clone has only a few counts. The gene calls are TRBV6-5 and TRBJ2-2; D gene unclear. From germline, CDR1 is MNHEY and CDR2 SVGAGI. CDR3 size: 13 residues. Trimming removed 6 bases from V and 1 base from J, with 6 bases in between. Here the CDR3 DNA reads TGTGCCAGCAGCGAGGAGAACACCGGGGAGCTGTTTTTT. Protein: CASSEENTGELFF.

The rearrangement joins TRBV5-4 to TRBJ1-2, with D maybe TRBD1 (5 bases). This CDR3 contains 13 residues. Trimming pared 3 bases from V and 2 bases from J, leaving 8 bases between. CDR1 and CDR2 (germline): SGHNT, YYREEE (reference sequence). The CDR3, as DNA: TGTGCCAGCAGCTCCGACAGCAACTATGGCTACACCTTC. It is translated as CASSSDSNYGYTF.

A few counts support this clone. This chain uses TRBV30 with TRBJ1-4; D is ambiguous. CDR3 length: 14 residues. V was shortened by 3 bases and J by 7 bases, with 15 bases between the two germline ends. The V gene's germline CDR1 is GTSNPN and CDR2 SVGIG (reference sequence). CDR3 DNA sequence: TGTGCCTGGAGCCCTGGTGAATCCGGTGAAAAACTGTTTTTT. It yields the protein CAWSPGESGEKLFF.

This clone was seen a handful of times. The CDR3 region has the DNA TGTGCCAGCAGTTCTGTGGACAGGGTGACAGATACGCAGTATTTT. The encoded protein is CASSSVDRVTDTQYF. This chain uses TRBV2 with TRBJ2-3; 8 nucleotides align to TRBD1. V trimming: 5 bases; J trimming: 3 bases; junction bases outside the gene matches: 7. Germline CDR1 is SNHLY and CDR2 is FYNNEI. This CDR3 spans 15 amino acids.

This clone was found a few times. This chain connects TRBV7-9 to TRBJ2-7; D not certain. This CDR3 has 14 amino acids. Per the germline V gene, CDR1 is SEHNR and CDR2 is FQNEAQ (reference sequence). The ends were cut back, 4 bases at V and 2 bases at J, with 12 bases in the middle. For the CDR3, the DNA is TGTGCCAGCAGCTCCTACCGGTTCCCCTACGAGCAGTACTTC. It encodes CASSSYRFPYEQYF.

This clone was counted a few times. The J gene is TRBJ2-1, the V gene TRBV19; 12 positions match TRBD2. Looked up from germline, CDR1 is LNHDA and CDR2 is SQIVND (reference sequence). The CDR3 sequence is 14 residues long. V trimming: 5 bases; J trimming: 6 bases; junction bases outside the gene matches: 2. CDR3 sequence reads: CASSGGLAGNEQFF. The CDR3 nucleotides are TGTGCCAGTAGTGGGGGACTAGCGGGCAATGAGCAGTTCTTC.

This clone was recorded a few times. The chain recombines TRBV4-2 with TRBJ1-4; a possible D gene is TRBD1 (6 bases). The CDR3 sequence is 15 residues long. Germline CDR1 and CDR2: LGHNA and YNFKEQ. V dropped 0 bases and J dropped 1 base, with 6 bases sitting between them. CDR3 region: CASSQEQGTNEKLFF. The CDR3 nucleotides are TGTGCCAGCAGCCAAGAACAGGGAACTAATGAAAAACTGTTTTTT.

The V gene is TRBV4-3, the J gene TRBJ1-4; no firm D call. The germline V gene has CDR1 LGHNA and CDR2 YSLEER. Trimming shortened V by 1 base and J by 4 bases, and 16 bases separated the two germline ends. This CDR3 is 17 amino acids long. CDR3 sequence (DNA): TGCGCCAGCAGCCAAGGAAGGTTGGAGAGCTTTAATGAAAAACTGTTTTTT. It is translated as CASSQGRLESFNEKLFF.

The rearrangement links TRBV21-1 to TRBJ1-4; no DNA check was done on the table's D call, TRBD1. TRBV21-1 is flagged as a pseudogene. The CDR3 runs 20 residues. The CDR3 protein is CASSKGGRQARTGLGEKLFF. CDR3 DNA sequence: TGTGCCAGCAGCAAAGGGGGGCGACAGGCAAGAACGGGTCTAGGGGAAAAACTGTTTTTT.